Given below is one TCR beta chain in context. Its target is not known. The data were obtained in a study of cytomegalovirus exposure and HLA in healthy donors. Study-wide findings and caveats: The study found most TCR sequences rare, yet found some public TCRs in many donors. The authors confirmed in vitro that three CMV-associated chains were specific for CMV antigens. It was approximately 170 TCR beta chains that were listed as cytomegalovirus-associated.

Some clones are missing from TCRdb's copy, which holds only in-frame ones; the method was immunoSEQ multiplex PCR. The repertoire holds over 150,000 clones, with around nine tenths as singletons. CDR3 length: 12 residues. V lost 5 bases and J lost 5, with 10 bases in between. CDR1 SGHTA and CDR2 FQGNSA come from the germline V gene. The clonotype comes from a man aged 18-30 years in good health and CMV-seropositive. Sequencing was carried out using PBMCs. The rearrangement joins TRBV7-2 to TRBJ2-7; tentative D call: TRBD2 (6 bases). The DNA for the CDR3 is TGTGCCAGCAGCCGGGGAGGAGACGAGCAGTACTTC. Protein: CASSRGGDEQYF. The full variable domain, with the rest looked up from reference TRBV7-2 and TRBJ2-7, is GAGVSQSPSNKVTEKGKDVELRCDPISGHTALYWYRQSLGQGLEFLIYFQGNSAPDKSGLPSDRFSAERTGGSVSTLTIQRTQQEDSAVYLCASSRGGDEQYFGPGTRLTVT.